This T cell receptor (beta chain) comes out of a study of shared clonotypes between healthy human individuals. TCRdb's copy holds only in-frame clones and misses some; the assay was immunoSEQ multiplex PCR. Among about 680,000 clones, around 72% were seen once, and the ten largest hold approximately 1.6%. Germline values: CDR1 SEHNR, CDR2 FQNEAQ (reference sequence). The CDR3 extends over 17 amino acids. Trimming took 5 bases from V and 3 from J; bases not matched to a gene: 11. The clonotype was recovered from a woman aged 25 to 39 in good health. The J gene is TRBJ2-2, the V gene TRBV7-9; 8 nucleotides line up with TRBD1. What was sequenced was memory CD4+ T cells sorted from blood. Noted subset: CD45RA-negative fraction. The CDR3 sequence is CASSPAWTGRDTGELFF. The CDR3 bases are TGTGCCAGCAGCCCCGCCTGGACAGGGAGAGACACCGGGGAGCTGTTTTTT.